What follows are 19 T cell receptor beta chains derived from one specimen sequenced in a study of T-cell reconstitution after alpha-beta-depleted transplantation in children. Preparing the TCRbeta library involved the use of unique molecular identifiers. TCRdb fed the PCR reads into MiXCR, producing one record per CDR3 protein. The sample holds a few hundred thousand distinct CDR3 sequences, approximately 10% seen once. The sample was PBMCs from the stem cell graft donor, taken from the stem cell graft. These receptors were taken from a human donor who donated a stem cell graft to a child with acute myeloid leukemia.

The J gene is TRBJ2-1, the V gene TRBV20-1; D is unclear. The CDR3 totals 16 residues. From germline, CDR1 is DFQATT and CDR2 SNEGSKA (reference sequence). Deletions cut 0 bases from V and 0 bases from J, with 12 bases between. CDR3 loop: CSARDLGPSSYNEQFF. CDR3 DNA: TGCAGTGCTAGAGATCTCGGCCCAAGCTCCTACAATGAGCAGTTCTTC.

The V gene is TRBV7-6, the J gene TRBJ2-2; the D is unclear. V was shortened by 5 bases and J by 4 bases, with 8 bases between the two germline ends. The CDR3 is made up of 13 amino acids. In germline, CDR1 is SGHVS, CDR2 FNYEAQ. CDR3 sequence: CASSVSATGELFF. DNA for the CDR3: TGTGCCAGCAGCGTTTCGGCCACCGGGGAGCTGTTTTTT.

The table lists this clonotype with a few counts. The chain couples TRBV25-1 to TRBJ2-1; 16 bases match TRBD2. CDR1 is MGHDK and CDR2 is SYGVNS in the germline V gene. The length of the CDR3 is 15 residues. The V and J ends lost 2 bases and 9 bases, in that order; junction bases with no gene match: 1. CDR3 residues: CASSEGTSGGGEQFF. The DNA for the CDR3 is TGTGCCAGCAGTGAAGGGACTAGCGGGGGGGGTGAGCAGTTCTTC.

Only one count was recorded for this clonotype. This sequence joins TRBV27 and TRBJ2-7; 9 nucleotides agree with TRBD1. The germline CDR1 and CDR2 sequences are MNHEY and SMNVEV (reference sequence). This CDR3 comprises 15 residues. The J segment lost 4 bases and the V segment lost 5 bases, leaving 9 bases of the junction unmatched. The CDR3 sequence is CASSQSGTGSYEQYV. CDR3 DNA sequence: TGTGCCAGCAGTCAATCCGGGACAGGGTCGTACGAGCAGTACGTC.

Many counts were recorded for this clonotype. The chain combines TRBV7-8 with TRBJ2-3; D may be TRBD2 (6 bases). This CDR3 is 18 amino acids long. Germline V gives CDR1 SGHVS, CDR2 FQNEAQ. Between the trimmed V and J ends, which lost 0 bases and 2 bases, there was a span of 18 bases. CDR3 protein: CASSLAPSWTTYTDTQYF. Written as DNA, the CDR3 is TGTGCCAGCAGCTTAGCGCCTAGTTGGACTACTTACACAGATACGCAGTATTTT.

A few counts support this clonotype. The chain joins TRBV6-2 or TRBV6-3 to TRBJ2-5, with D possibly TRBD1 on 7 matching bases. The germline V gene encodes CDR1 MNHEY and CDR2 SVGEGT. Trimming shortened V by 6 bases and J by 5 bases, and 16 bases separated the two germline ends. This CDR3 is 14 amino acids long. The CDR3, as DNA: TGTGCCAGCAGAAGACAGGGAGGTCTGGAGACCCAGTACTTC. Protein product: CASRRQGGLETQYF.

This clonotype was seen repeatedly, ten times or more. The CDR3 is CASSQEGAGQETQYF. The CDR3, as DNA: TGTGCCAGCAGCCAAGAGGGCGCGGGACAAGAGACCCAGTACTTC. The V call is TRBV4-2, the J call TRBJ2-5, with a weak D call TRBD2 (6 bases). Germline CDR1 and CDR2: LGHNA and YNFKEQ. The CDR3 spans 15 residues. V was shortened by 0 bases and J by 2 bases, with 10 bases between the two germline ends.

This clonotype was counted ten times or more. CDR3 region: CASSFPQGSVDQPQHF. CDR3 bases: TGTGCCAGCAGTTTCCCCCAGGGATCAGTCGATCAGCCCCAGCATTTT. The rearrangement joins TRBV12-3 or TRBV12-4 to TRBJ1-5, with D perhaps matching TRBD1 (5 bases). Deletions cut 3 bases from V and 5 bases from J, with 17 bases between. The CDR3 covers 16 residues.

This clonotype was recorded a few times. The chain is built from TRBV12-3 or TRBV12-4 and TRBJ2-1, with unresolved D. Trimming shortened V by 5 bases and J by 12 bases, and 14 bases separated the two germline ends. The CDR3 loop spans 12 amino acids. The CDR3 spells CASSEDRISQFF. For the CDR3, the DNA is TGTGCCAGCAGTGAAGACCGCATATCGCAGTTCTTC.

This chain uses TRBV7-3 with TRBJ1-1; D possibly corresponds to TRBD1 (5 bases). Trimming took 5 bases from V and 3 from J, leaving 13 bases between them. Per germline, CDR1 SGHTA and CDR2 FQGTGA. The CDR3 runs to 14 residues. The CDR3: CASSPGGSDTEAFF. The CDR3 nucleotides are TGTGCCAGCAGCCCGGGGGGGAGTGACACTGAAGCTTTCTTT.

This clonotype was found a few times. The chain joins TRBV29-1 to TRBJ1-1; the D gene is possibly TRBD1 (6 bases). From germline, CDR1 is SQVTM and CDR2 ANQGSEA. V lost 4 bases, J lost 10 bases, and 13 bases lay in between. The CDR3 is 11 residues long. The CDR3 nucleotides read TGCAGCGTTGCCGTAGGGGGAGTAGCTTTCTTT. Protein sequence: CSVAVGGVAFF.

This clonotype was found a few times. V is TRBV6-5 and J is TRBJ2-1, with TRBD2 matching 7 bases. Germline CDR1 MNHEY, CDR2 SVGAGI. This CDR3 comprises 19 residues. J was trimmed by 0 bases and V by 2 bases; bases with no gene match: 13. This CDR3 is CASSYVAGVTFSSYNEQFF. CDR3 DNA: TGTGCCAGCAGTTACGTGGCGGGGGTGACTTTTAGCTCCTACAATGAGCAGTTCTTC.

This chain connects TRBV5-1 to TRBJ2-1; TRBD1 is a possible D gene (6 bases). There are 15 residues in the CDR3. Trimming removed 4 bases from V and 8 bases from J, with 19 bases in between. Germline CDR1 reads SGHRS; CDR2 reads YFSETQ. This CDR3 is CASSGTGTSLDEQFF. The CDR3 DNA sequence: TGCGCCAGCAGCGGTACCGGGACATCCTTGGATGAGCAGTTCTTC.

This clonotype was observed once. A much larger clone sits a single nucleotide away, making a read error possible. This rearrangement joins TRBV20-1 to TRBJ2-5; 8 bases line up with TRBD1. CDR3 length equals 15 residues. Germline values: CDR1 DFQATT, CDR2 SNEGSKA (reference sequence). CDR3 coding DNA: TGCTGTGCATCAACGGGGACAGGCCCCTTGAAGACCCAGTACTTC. Amino acids: CCASTGTGPLKTQYF.

The chain recombines TRBV6-2 or TRBV6-3 with TRBJ2-7, with 14 bases aligning to TRBD2. Looked up from germline, CDR1 is MNHEY and CDR2 is SVGEGT. Unmatched junction bases numbered 10, after V lost 2 bases and J lost 4 bases. This CDR3 has 18 amino acids. The CDR3: CASSYTRGTSGSRYEQYF. The CDR3 coding sequence is TGTGCCAGCAGTTACACAAGAGGGACTAGCGGGAGTCGGTACGAGCAGTACTTC.

The CDR3 here is CSASGGGISSGKTQYF. CDR3 in DNA: TGCAGTGCTAGCGGGGGGGGAATTAGTTCTGGAAAGACCCAGTACTTC. The chain carries TRBV20-1 and TRBJ2-5; 8 bases map to TRBD2. The CDR3 is 16 amino acids. The germline V gene encodes CDR1 DFQATT and CDR2 SNEGSKA (reference sequence). V was clipped by 3 bases and J by 6 bases; unmatched bases: 15.

A few counts support this clonotype. The chain carries TRBV15 and TRBJ1-5; no definite D call. The CDR3 extends over 16 amino acids. V was clipped by 0 bases and J by 6 bases, with 15 bases between them. Germline V gene sequence: CDR1 LNHNV, CDR2 YYDKDF (reference sequence). CDR3 sequence reads: CATSRDHSGFGQPQHF. Here the CDR3 DNA reads TGTGCCACCAGCAGAGATCATAGTGGGTTCGGTCAGCCCCAGCATTTT.

This clonotype was seen only a few times. This chain joins TRBV5-6 and TRBJ2-4; 9 bases align to TRBD1. Germline CDR1 is SGHDT and CDR2 is YYEEEE. Trimming removed 4 bases from V and 1 base from J; junction bases left unmatched: 3. The CDR3 has 15 amino acids. In DNA, the CDR3 is TGTGCCAGCAGCCCACAGGGGGCGGCCAAAAACATTCAGTACTTC. Its protein is CASSPQGAAKNIQYF.

This clonotype was counted many times. The chain employs TRBV5-1 and TRBJ1-5; no clear D. The CDR3 has 15 residues. CDR1 is SGHRS and CDR2 is YFSETQ in the germline V gene. V lost 2 bases and J 2 bases, leaving 11 bases between the germline ends. The CDR3 loop reads CASSFGDYGNQPQHF. DNA for the CDR3: TGCGCCAGCAGCTTCGGGGATTACGGCAATCAGCCCCAGCATTTT.